The sequence of this TCR beta chain was determined in a study of shared clonotypes between healthy human individuals. Per the germline V gene, CDR1 is SGHNT and CDR2 is YENEEA. The CDR3 runs 15 residues. V was clipped by 1 base and J by 2 bases, with 11 bases between them. Samples underwent the assay at deep level. Several immunoSEQ 96-well plates shared each subset's DNA, each plate a replicate. Libraries were prepared by immunoSEQ multiplex PCR; TCRdb keeps only in-frame clonotypes and omits some of them. The repertoire has 2 million to 2.5 million clones, approximately 93% of them found once; the top ten carry approximately 0.4%. This clone was picked up one time.

V is TRBV11-3 and J is TRBJ1-1; D call uncertain. This receptor was taken from a young man in good health. Some clones in this sample may be carry-over from other donors' samples. The source material was naive CD4+ T cells from PBMCs. Subset reported: CD45RA+ positively selected. The CDR3 is CASSLGPSLNTEAFF. CDR3 in DNA: TGTGCCAGCAGCTTAGGTCCTTCCCTAAACACTGAAGCTTTCTTT.